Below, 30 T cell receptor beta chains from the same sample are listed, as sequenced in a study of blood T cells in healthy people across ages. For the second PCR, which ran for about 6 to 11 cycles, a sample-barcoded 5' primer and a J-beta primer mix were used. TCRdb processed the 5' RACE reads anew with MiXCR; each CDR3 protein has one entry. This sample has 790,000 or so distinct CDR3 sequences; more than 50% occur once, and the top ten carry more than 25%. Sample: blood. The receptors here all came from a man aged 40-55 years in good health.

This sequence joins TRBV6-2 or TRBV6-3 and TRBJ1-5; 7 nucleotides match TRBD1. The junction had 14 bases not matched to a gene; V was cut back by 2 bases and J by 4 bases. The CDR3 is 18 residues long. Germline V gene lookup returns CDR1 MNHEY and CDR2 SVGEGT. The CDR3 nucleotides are TGTGCCAGCAGTTACATTCCCGGGACAGCACAGATTAATCAGCCCCAGCATTTT. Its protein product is CASSYIPGTAQINQPQHF.

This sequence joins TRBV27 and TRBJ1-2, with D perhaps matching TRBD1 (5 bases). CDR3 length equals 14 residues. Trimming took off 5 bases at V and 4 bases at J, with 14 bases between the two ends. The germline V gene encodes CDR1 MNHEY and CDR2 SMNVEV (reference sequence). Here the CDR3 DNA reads TGTGCCAGCAGTCGGGGGACGGGAGGCTATGGCTACACCTTC. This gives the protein CASSRGTGGYGYTF.

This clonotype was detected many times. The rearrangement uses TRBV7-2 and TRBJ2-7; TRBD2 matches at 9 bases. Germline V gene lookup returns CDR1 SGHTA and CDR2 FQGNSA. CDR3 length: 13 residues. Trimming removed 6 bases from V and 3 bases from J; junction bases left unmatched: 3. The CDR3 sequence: CASRAGGGYEQYF. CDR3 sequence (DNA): TGTGCCAGCAGGGCGGGAGGGGGCTACGAGCAGTACTTC.

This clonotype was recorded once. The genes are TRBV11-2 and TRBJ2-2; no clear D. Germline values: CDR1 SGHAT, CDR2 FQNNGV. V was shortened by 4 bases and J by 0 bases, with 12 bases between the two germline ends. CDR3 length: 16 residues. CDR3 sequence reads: CASSSYRTANTGELFF. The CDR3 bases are TGTGCCAGCAGCTCCTACCGGACGGCGAACACCGGGGAGCTGTTTTTT.

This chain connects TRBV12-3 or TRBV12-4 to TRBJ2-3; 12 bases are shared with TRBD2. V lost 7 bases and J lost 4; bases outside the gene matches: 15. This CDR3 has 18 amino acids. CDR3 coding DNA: TGTGCCAGCATCCAAGAACACGCATCTAGCGGGAGGGCAGATACGCAGTATTTT. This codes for CASIQEHASSGRADTQYF.

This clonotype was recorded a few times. The CDR3 region is CSARVALTGGPQHF. The CDR3 bases are TGCAGTGCGCGAGTGGCCCTGACAGGAGGGCCCCAGCATTTT. The chain uses TRBV20-1 and TRBJ1-5, with D possibly being TRBD1 (6 bases). Germline V gene sequence: CDR1 DFQATT, CDR2 SNEGSKA (reference sequence). The ends were cut back, 6 bases at V and 9 bases at J, with 21 bases in the middle. CDR3 length: 14 amino acids.

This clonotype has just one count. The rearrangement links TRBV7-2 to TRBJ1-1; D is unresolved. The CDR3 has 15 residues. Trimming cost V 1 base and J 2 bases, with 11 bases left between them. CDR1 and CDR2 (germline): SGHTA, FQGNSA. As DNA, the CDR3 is TGTGCCAGCAGCTTAGTGGTTCTGGTAAACACTGAAGCTTTCTTT. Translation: CASSLVVLVNTEAFF.

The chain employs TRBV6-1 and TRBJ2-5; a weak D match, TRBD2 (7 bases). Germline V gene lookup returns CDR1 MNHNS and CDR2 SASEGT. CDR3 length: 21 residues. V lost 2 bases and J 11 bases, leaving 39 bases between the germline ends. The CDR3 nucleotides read TGTGCCAGCAGTGAAAGGGCAACAATCAAGGGGGGGAGCGGAAGACTTGAGAAGCAGTACTTC. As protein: CASSERATIKGGSGRLEKQYF.

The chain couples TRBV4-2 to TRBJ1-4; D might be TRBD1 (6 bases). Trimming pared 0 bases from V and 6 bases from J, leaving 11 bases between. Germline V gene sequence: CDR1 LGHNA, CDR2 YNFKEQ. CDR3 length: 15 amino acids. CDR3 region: CASSQDLGTHEKLFF. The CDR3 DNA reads TGTGCCAGCAGCCAAGATCTAGGGACACATGAAAAACTGTTTTTT.

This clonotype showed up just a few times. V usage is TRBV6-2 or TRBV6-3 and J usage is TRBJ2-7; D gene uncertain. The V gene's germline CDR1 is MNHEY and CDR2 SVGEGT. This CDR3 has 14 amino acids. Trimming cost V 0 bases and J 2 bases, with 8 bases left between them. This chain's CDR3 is CASSYSKTTYEQYF. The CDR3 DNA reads TGTGCCAGCAGTTACTCCAAGACAACCTACGAGCAGTACTTC.

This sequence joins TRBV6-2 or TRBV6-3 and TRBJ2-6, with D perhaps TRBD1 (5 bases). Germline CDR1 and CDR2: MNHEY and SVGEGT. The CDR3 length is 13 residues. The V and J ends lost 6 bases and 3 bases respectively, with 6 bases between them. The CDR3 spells CASRGVGANVLTF. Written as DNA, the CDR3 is TGTGCCAGCAGAGGGGTTGGGGCCAACGTCCTGACTTTC.

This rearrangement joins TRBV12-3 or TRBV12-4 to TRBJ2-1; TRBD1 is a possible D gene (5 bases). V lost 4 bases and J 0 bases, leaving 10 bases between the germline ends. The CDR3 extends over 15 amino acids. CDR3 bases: TGTGCCAGCAGTTCACAGGCCGTCTCCTACAATGAGCAGTTCTTC. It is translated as CASSSQAVSYNEQFF.

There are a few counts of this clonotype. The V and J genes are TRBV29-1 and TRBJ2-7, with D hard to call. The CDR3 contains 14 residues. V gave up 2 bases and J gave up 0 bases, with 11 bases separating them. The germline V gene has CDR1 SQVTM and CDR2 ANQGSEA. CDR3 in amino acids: CSVEIPGSSYEQYF. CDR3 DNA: TGCAGCGTTGAAATCCCGGGTAGCTCCTACGAGCAGTACTTC.

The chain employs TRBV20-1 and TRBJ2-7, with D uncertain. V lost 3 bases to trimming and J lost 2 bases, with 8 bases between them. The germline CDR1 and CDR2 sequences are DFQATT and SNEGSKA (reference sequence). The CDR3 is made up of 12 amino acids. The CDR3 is CSASTEPYEQYF. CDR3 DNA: TGCAGTGCTAGTACAGAACCCTACGAGCAGTACTTC.

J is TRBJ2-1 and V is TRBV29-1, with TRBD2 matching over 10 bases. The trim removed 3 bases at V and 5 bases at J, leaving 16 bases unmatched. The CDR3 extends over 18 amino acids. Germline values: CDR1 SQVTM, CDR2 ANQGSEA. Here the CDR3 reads CSVDSWLAGGMGHNEQFF. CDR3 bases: TGCAGCGTTGATTCATGGTTAGCGGGAGGTATGGGACACAATGAGCAGTTCTTC.

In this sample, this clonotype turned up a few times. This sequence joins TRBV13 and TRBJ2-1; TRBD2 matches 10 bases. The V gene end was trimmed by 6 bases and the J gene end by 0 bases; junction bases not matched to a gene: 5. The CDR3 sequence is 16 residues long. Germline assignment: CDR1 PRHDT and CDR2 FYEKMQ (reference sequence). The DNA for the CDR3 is TGTGCCAGCAGTGGACTAGCGGAGGTCTCCTACAATGAGCAGTTCTTC. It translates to CASSGLAEVSYNEQFF.

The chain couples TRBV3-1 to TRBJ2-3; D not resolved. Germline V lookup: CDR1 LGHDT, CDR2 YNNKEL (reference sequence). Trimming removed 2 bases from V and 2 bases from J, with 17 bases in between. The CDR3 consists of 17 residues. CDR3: CASSQKVRTAYTDTQYF. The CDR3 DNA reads TGTGCCAGCAGCCAAAAGGTTCGGACGGCCTACACAGATACGCAGTATTTT.

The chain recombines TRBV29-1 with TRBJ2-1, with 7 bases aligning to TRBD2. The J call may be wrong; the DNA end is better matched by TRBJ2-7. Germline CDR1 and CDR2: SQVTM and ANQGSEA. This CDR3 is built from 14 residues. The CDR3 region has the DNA TGCAGCGGGGAGGGACTAAGCTCCTACAATGAGCAGTACTTC. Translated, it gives CSGEGLSSYNEQYF.

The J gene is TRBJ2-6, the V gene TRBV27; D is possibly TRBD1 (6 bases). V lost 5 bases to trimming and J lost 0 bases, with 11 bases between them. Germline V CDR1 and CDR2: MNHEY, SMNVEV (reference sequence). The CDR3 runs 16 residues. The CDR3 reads CASSHRDRSGANVLTF. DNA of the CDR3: TGTGCCAGCAGTCACAGGGATCGCTCTGGGGCCAACGTCCTGACTTTC.

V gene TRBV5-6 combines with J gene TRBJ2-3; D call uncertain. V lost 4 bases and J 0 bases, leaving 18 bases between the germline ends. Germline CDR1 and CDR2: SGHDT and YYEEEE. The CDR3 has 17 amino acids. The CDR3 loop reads CASSRFESLTSTDTQYF. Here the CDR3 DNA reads TGTGCCAGCAGCAGGTTTGAATCCTTAACTAGCACAGATACGCAGTATTTT.

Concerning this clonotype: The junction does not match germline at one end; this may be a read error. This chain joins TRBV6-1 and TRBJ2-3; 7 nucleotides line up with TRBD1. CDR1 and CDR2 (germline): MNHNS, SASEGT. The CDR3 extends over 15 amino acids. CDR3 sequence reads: CASREDRVGADTQYF. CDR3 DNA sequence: TGTGCCAGCAGGGAAGACAGGGTTGGTGCAGATACGCAGTATTTT.

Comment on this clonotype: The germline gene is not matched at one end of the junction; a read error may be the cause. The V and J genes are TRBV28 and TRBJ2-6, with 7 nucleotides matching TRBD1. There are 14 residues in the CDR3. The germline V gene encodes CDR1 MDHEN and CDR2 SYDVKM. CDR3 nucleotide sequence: TGTGTCAGCAGTTTCAGGGGGGGGGCCAACGTCCTGACTTTC. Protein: CVSSFRGGANVLTF.

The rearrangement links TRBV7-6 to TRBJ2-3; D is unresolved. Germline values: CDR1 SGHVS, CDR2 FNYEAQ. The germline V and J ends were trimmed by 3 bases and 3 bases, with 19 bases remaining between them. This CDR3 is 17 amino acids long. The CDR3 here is CASSFGHWVLRTDTQYF. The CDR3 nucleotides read TGTGCCAGCAGCTTCGGGCATTGGGTCCTCCGGACAGATACGCAGTATTTT.

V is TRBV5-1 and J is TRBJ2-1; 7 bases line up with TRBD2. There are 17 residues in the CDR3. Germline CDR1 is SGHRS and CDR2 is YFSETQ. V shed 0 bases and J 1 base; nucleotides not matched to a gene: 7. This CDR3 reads CASSLGRASGSYNEQFF. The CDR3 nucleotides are TGCGCCAGCAGCTTGGGTAGGGCTAGCGGATCCTACAATGAGCAGTTCTTC.

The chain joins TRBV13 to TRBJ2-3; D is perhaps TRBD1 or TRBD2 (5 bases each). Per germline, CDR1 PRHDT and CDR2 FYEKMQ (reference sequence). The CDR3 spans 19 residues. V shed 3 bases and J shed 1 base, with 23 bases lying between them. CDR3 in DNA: TGTGCCAGCAGCTTTTTGCCCCGGGACGCTCCTCAGGGCACAGATACGCAGTATTTT. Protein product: CASSFLPRDAPQGTDTQYF.

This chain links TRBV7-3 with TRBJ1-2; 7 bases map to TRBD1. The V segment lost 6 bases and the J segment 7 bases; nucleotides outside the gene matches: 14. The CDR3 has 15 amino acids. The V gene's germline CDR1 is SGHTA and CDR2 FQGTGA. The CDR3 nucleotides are TGTGCCAGCAGTTCCCAACCCGGGACAGTCTTTGGCTACACCTTC. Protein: CASSSQPGTVFGYTF.

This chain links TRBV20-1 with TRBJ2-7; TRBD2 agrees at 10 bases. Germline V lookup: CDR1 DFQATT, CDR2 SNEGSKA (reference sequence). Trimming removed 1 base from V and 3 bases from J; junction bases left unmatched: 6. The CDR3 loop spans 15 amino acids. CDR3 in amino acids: CSARAPLAGDYEQYF. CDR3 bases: TGCAGTGCTAGAGCCCCTCTAGCGGGAGACTACGAGCAGTACTTC.

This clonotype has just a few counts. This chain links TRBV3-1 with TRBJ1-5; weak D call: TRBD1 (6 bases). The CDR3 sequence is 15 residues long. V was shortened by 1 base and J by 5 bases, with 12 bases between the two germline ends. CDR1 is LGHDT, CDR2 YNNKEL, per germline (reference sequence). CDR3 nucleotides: TGTGCCAGCAGCCAAGTAGCAGCAGGGGATCAGCCCCAGCATTTT. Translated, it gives CASSQVAAGDQPQHF.

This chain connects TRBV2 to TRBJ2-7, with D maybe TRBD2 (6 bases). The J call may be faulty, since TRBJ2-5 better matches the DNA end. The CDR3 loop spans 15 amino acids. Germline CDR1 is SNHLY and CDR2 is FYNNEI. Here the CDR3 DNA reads TGTGCCAGCAGTGAGGAGGGCCGAACGGGGGAGACCCAGTACTTC. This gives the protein CASSEEGRTGETQYF.

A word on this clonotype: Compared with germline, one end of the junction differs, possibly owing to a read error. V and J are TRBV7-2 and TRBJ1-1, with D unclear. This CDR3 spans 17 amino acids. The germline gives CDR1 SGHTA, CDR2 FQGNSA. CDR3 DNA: TGTGTCAGCAGCTTGGCACCTAGCGGACTCGGGGACACTGAAGCTTTCTTT. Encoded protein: CVSSLAPSGLGDTEAFF.